This T cell receptor (beta chain) was captured by sequencing in a study of blood T cell repertoires in COVID-19. Study in general: COVID-19 samples collected from the United States, Italy and Spain covered acute and convalescent phases. T cells, B-cell-depleted T cells, or PBMCs provided the cDNA or gDNA that served as material.

In the authors' workflow: Estimation of nucleated cell counts relied on the amplification of reference gene primers. Method: immunoSEQ multiplex PCR; TCRdb's copy keeps in-frame clones and lacks some. That table is the source of V, J and clone size, and D and trimming were worked out from the DNA. The sample carries 88,000 or so clones, around 79% recorded once. The CDR3 extends over 12 amino acids. The V gene lost 3 bases and the J gene lost 12 bases, with 12 bases spanning the gap. The V gene's germline CDR1 is LGHNA and CDR2 YNFKEQ. The receptor comes from a human donor in a cohort sampled during active COVID-19. The sample was peripheral blood. The chain employs TRBV4-2 and TRBJ2-1; D may be TRBD2 (6 bases). CDR3 residues: CASSQAGGWQFF. The CDR3 region has the DNA TGTGCCAGCAGCCAGGCAGGAGGGTGGCAGTTCTTC.